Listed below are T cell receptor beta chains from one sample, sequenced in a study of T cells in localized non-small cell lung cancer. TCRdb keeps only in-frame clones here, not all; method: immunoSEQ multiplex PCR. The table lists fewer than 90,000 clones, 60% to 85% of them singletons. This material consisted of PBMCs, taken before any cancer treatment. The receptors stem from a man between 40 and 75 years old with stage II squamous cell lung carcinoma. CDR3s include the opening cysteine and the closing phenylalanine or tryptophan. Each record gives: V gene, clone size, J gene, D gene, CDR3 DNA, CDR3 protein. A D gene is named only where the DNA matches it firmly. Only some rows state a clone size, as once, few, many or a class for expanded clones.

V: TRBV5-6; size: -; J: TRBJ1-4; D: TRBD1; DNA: TGTGCCAGCAGCTCCCTCGGACAGGGGGTCGAAAAACTGTTTTTT; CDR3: CASSSLGQGVEKLFF
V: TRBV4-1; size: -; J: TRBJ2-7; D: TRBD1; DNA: TGCGCCAGCACCCCGGGACAGGGGAAAGGCGAGCAGTACTTC; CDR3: CASTPGQGKGEQYF
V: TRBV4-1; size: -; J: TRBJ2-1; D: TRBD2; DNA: TGCGCCAGCAGCCAAGATAGCGGTAGCGGGAGTTATGGTGAGCAGTTCTTC; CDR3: CASSQDSGSGSYGEQFF
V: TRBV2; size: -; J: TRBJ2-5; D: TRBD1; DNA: TGTGCCAGCAGTGACCCCGCTGGGACAGCCCAAGAGACCCAGTACTTC; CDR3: CASSDPAGTAQETQYF
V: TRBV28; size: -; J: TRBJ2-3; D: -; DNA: TGTGCCAGCAGTTTTAAAGGGAACACAGATACGCAGTATTTT; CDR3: CASSFKGNTDTQYF
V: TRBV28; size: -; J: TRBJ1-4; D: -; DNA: TGTGCCAGCAACCTGGGAGGGGCTAATGAAAAACTGTTTTTT; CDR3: CASNLGGANEKLFF
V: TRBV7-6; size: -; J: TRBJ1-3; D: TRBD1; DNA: TGTGCCAGCAGCCCGGTTGGGACAGGGGCGTCCTTCCCTGGAAACACCATATATTTT; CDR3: CASSPVGTGASFPGNTIYF
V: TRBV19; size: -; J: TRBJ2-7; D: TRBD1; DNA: TGTGCCAGTAGTGGGGGGACCGGGACAGGGATCTCGAGCGAGCAGTACTTC; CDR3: CASSGGTGTGISSEQYF
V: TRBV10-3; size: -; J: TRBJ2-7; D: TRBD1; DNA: TGTGCCGTCTGGGACAGGGGCTACGAGCAGTACTTC; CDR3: CAVWDRGYEQYF
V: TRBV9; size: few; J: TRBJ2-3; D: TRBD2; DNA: TGTGCCAGCAGCCTACTAGCGTGGGGCAAGGCAGATACGCAGTATTTT; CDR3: CASSLLAWGKADTQYF
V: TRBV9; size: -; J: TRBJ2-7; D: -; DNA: TGTGCCAGCAGCAAGGACTCGTCTAGGGAGCAGTACTTC; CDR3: CASSKDSSREQYF
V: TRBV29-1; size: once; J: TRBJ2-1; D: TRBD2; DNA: TGCAGCGTGCGGGATAGCGGGGGGATAAGCAATGAGCAGTTCTTC; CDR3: CSVRDSGGISNEQFF
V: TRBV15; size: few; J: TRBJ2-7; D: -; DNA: TGTGCCACCAGCAGGGAAACAGGCGAGCAGTACTTC; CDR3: CATSRETGEQYF
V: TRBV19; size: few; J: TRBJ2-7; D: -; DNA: TGTGCCAGTAACTGGACAGCCGATGCCTACGAGCAGTACTTC; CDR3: CASNWTADAYEQYF
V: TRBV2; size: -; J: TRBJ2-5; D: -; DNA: TGTGCCAGCAGTGGGGACTCGGTCGGGGAGACCCAGTACTTC; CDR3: CASSGDSVGETQYF
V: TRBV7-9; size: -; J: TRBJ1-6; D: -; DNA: TGTGCCAGCAGCTTAGGGACAGCCAATTCACCCCTCCACTTT; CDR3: CASSLGTANSPLHF
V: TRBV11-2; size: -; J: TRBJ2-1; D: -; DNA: TGTGCCAGCAGCTTAGTTGGGACCCTAGGGGGGAATGAGCAGTTCTTC; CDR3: CASSLVGTLGGNEQFF
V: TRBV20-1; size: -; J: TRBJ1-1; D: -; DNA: TGCAGTGCTAGGGGATACACTGAAGCTTTCTTT; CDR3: CSARGYTEAFF
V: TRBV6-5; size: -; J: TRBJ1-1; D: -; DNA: TGTGCCAGCAGTTTCCGACAGTCGGGCAACACTGAAGCTTTCTTT; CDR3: CASSFRQSGNTEAFF
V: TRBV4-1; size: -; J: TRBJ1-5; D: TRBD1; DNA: TGCGCCAGCAGCCAAGAGTGGGCAGGGGGGAATCAGCCCCAGCATTTT; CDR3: CASSQEWAGGNQPQHF
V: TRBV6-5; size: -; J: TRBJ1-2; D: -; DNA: TGTGCCAGCAGTTACTCGACGGGGAACTATGGCTACACCTTC; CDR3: CASSYSTGNYGYTF
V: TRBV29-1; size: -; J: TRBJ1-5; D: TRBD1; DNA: TGCAGCGTTGAGACGGCCCCAGGGGGCGATCAGCCCCAGCATTTT; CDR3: CSVETAPGGDQPQHF
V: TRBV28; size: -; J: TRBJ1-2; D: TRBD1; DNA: TGTGCCAGCAGTTTAATCGGGACAGACTATGGCTACACCTTC; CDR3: CASSLIGTDYGYTF
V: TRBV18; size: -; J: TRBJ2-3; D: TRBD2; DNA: TGTGCCAGCTCACCCGACCCACTAGCGGGGAGCACGGATACGCAGTATTTT; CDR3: CASSPDPLAGSTDTQYF
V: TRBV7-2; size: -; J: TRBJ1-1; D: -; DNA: TGTGCCAGCAGCTCGACACTGGGGAACACTGAAGCTTTCTTT; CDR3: CASSSTLGNTEAFF
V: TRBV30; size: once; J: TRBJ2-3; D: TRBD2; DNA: TGTGCCTGGAGTCCAACCCGACTAGCGGGGGACGTCCCGTACACAGATACGCAGTATTTT; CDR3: CAWSPTRLAGDVPYTDTQYF
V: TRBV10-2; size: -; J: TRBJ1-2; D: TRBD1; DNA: TGCGCCAGCAACGGACAGGGGCGAGGCGGCTACACCTTC; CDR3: CASNGQGRGGYTF
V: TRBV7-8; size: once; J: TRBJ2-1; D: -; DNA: TGTGCCAGCAGCTTCACGACCTACAATGAGCAGTTCTTC; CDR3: CASSFTTYNEQFF
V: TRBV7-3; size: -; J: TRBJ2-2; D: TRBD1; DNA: TGTGCCAGCAGCTCCTTCACACCGTACAGGGGGCGTAACACCGGGGAGCTGTTTTTT; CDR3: CASSSFTPYRGRNTGELFF
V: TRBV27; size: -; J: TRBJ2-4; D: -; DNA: TGTGCCAGCAGTTTGTGGGGTGATAGAAACATTCAGTACTTC; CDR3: CASSLWGDRNIQYF
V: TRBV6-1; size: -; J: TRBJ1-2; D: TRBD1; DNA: TGTGCCAGCAGTGACAGGACAGGGGTCACCACCTATGGCTACACCTTC; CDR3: CASSDRTGVTTYGYTF
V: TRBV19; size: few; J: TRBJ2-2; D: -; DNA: TGTGCCAGTAGTATAGGGCAGGGGAGCACCGGGGAGCTGTTTTTT; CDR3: CASSIGQGSTGELFF
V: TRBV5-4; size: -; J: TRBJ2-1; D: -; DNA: TGTGCCAGCAGCTTGAGGTCCCTCTATTACTCCTACAATGAGCAGTTCTTC; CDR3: CASSLRSLYYSYNEQFF
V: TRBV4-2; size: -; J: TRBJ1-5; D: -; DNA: TGTGCCAGCAGCCAAGGGTCCGGGGTCGGGCCCCAGCATTTT; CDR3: CASSQGSGVGPQHF
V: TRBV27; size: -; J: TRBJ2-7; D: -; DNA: TGTGCCAGCAGTACCCGGGTCTCCTACGAGCAGTACTTC; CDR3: CASSTRVSYEQYF
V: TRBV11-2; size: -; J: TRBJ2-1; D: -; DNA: TGTGCCAGCAGCCAGGGATGGACCAAGGTAGATGAGCAGTTCTTC; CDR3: CASSQGWTKVDEQFF
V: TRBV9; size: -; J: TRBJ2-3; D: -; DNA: TGTGCCAGCAGCGTGGACAGCTACACAGATACGCAGTATTTT; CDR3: CASSVDSYTDTQYF
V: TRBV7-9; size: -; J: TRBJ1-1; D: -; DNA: TGTGCCAGCAGCTTCGTCCCGGGGTCAACAACTGAAGCTTTCTTT; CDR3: CASSFVPGSTTEAFF
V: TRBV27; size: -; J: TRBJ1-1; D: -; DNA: TGTGCCAGCAGTTTATCGGGCTGGGTAGCAGGGAACACTGAAGCTTTCTTT; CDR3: CASSLSGWVAGNTEAFF
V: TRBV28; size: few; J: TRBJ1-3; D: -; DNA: TGTGCCAGCAGTCCTCGGGTAACCGGGGGGAACACCATATATTTT; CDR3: CASSPRVTGGNTIYF
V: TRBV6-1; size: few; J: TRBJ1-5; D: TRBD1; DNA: TGTGCCAGCAGTGAAAGGGGGCCTTCGAGGAATCAGCCCCAGCATTTT; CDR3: CASSERGPSRNQPQHF
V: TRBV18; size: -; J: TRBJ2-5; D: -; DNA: TGTGCCAGCTCAGTACTGGTGGAGGAGACCCAGTACTTC; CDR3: CASSVLVEETQYF
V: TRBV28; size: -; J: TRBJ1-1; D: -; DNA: TGTGCCAGCAGAACCCCCTGGGGGGAAAACACTGAAGCTTTCTTT; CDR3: CASRTPWGENTEAFF
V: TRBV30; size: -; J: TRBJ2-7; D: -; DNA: TGTGCCTGGAGTCCCCTAACCAACGAGCAGTACTTC; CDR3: CAWSPLTNEQYF
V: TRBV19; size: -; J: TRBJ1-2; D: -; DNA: TGTGCCAGTAAATTCTCGGCGGGCTATGGCTACACCTTC; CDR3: CASKFSAGYGYTF
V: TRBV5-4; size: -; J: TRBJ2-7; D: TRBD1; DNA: TGTGCCAGCAGCTCACAGGGGATTGCTTACGAGCAGTACTTC; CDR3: CASSSQGIAYEQYF
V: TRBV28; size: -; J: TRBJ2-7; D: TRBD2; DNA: TGTGCCAGCAGTCTCCCTAGGGTGGCGGGAGTGAGGAACGAGCAGTACTTC; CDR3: CASSLPRVAGVRNEQYF
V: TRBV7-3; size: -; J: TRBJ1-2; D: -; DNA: TGTGCCAGCAGCTTAATGCCAGGGCCCTATGGCTACACCTTC; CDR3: CASSLMPGPYGYTF
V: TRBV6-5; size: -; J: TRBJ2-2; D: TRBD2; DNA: TGTGCCAGCAGAAGACTAGCGGAGACCGGGGAGCTGTTTTTT; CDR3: CASRRLAETGELFF
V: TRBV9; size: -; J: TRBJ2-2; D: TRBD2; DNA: TGTGCCAGCGCCCCGCTAGCGGGCGCTGTGGGCACCGGGGAGCTGTTTTTT; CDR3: CASAPLAGAVGTGELFF
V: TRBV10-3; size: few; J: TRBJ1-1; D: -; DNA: TGTGCCACAGGAGTGGGACGTATGAACACTGAAGCTTTCTTT; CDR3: CATGVGRMNTEAFF
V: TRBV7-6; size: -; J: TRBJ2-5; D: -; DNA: TGTGCCAGCAGCTCCCCCCCGGTCCGCGAGACCCAGTACTTC; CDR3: CASSSPPVRETQYF
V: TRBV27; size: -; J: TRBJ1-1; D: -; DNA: TGTGCCAGCAGTTTCTCAATGAACACTGAAGCTTTCTTT; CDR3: CASSFSMNTEAFF
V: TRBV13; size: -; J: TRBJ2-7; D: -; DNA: TGTGCCAGCAGCTTAGAAGGGGTTTCCTACGAGCAGTACTTC; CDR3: CASSLEGVSYEQYF